The T cell receptor beta chain under discussion was sequenced for a study of T-cell reconstitution after alpha-beta-depleted transplantation in children (dated by TCRdb to between 2015 and 2016). General notes on the study: The study quantitatively tracked T-cell immune reconstitution after TCRalphabeta/CD19-depleted allogeneic hematopoietic cell transplantation in children using TCR repertoire profiling. Beyond this particular receptor, the publication reports: Over the following months the frequencies of hyperexpanded clones went down, and after one year T-cell counts and TCRbeta diversity were mostly credited to newly produced T cells. In some patients, the high TCRbeta diversity seen at day 60 was put down to recipient T cells and intrathymic progenitors that had survived conditioning. The apparently early alphabetaT-cell count recovery about two months after transplant was reportedly dependent on only several hundred rapidly expanded clones derived from non-depleted graft cells.

Concerning this clonotype: The target of this receptor is not known. The input lacks base qualities; no much larger clone sits a single base away.

The treatment or condition label here, explained by the study, means: allogeneic hematopoietic cell transplantation with graft depleted of TCRalphabeta T cells and CD19 B cells. TCRalphabeta/CD19-depleted allogeneic hematopoietic cell grafts were given to the transplant recipients, all of whom were children. Libraries were made using PCR. The instrument was an Illumina HiSeq 2500. To normalize quantification of the TCRbeta repertoire, the TCR libraries were built with molecular barcoding that relied on unique molecular identifiers. The public reads were reprocessed in TCRdb via fastp at Q25 and MiXCR, keeping in-frame beta chains. Each entry merges the rows of one CDR3 protein and shows their most common DNA and genes. For this sample there are about 580,000 distinct CDR3 sequences; about 23% appear just once. The top ten constitute 11% to 15% of the sample. Inclusive of the bounding cysteine and phenylalanine, the CDR3 is 14 residues long. Only the CDR3 DNA is retained, 42 bases long and in frame from the first base. The germline V gene yields SQVTM for CDR1 and ANQGSEA for CDR2. Compared with germline, V lacks 0 bases and J lacks 4 bases; bases without a gene match: 4.

This receptor was identified in a boy under two years old who had a stem cell transplant for acute myeloid leukemia, so the T cells may come from the graft donor. Recombination linked TRBV29-1 to TRBJ2-7; 9 central nucleotides agree with TRBD2. Sequences were derived from PBMCs, mostly from graft donor cells, sampled 360 days after TCRalphabeta/CD19-depleted stem cell transplant. The nucleotide sequence is TGCAGCGTTGAAGAGACCCTAGCGGGGTACGAGCAGTACTTC. Its protein reads: CSVEETLAGYEQYF.